A single sample is the source of the 7 T cell receptor beta chains below, sequenced in a study of cytomegalovirus exposure and HLA in healthy donors (TCRdb year 2017). To prepare the library, the immunoSEQ multiplex PCR assay was applied. A mixture of 60 forward primers for TCR Vbeta segments and 13 reverse primers for TCR Jbeta segments was used in the multiplex PCR. In TCRdb, the immuneACCESS table is reduced to in-frame sequences with V and J assigned. These tables do not hold every clone; where another copy was compared, an unresolved V gene accounts for under half, and the others remain unexplained. This sample has 100,000 to 150,000 clones in its table, and around four fifths of those were observed once. The ten most abundant clones make up approximately 3.5% of the sample. Sequencing used PBMCs. These receptors all stem from a middle-aged woman in good health and CMV-seropositive.

The chain recombines TRBV28 with TRBJ2-1, with no clear D. CDR1 is MDHEN, CDR2 SYDVKM, per germline. V lost 6 bases and J lost 3, with 9 bases in between. There are 13 residues in the CDR3. CDR3 coding DNA: TGTGCCAGCAGCTACAGAAACTACAATGAGCAGTTCTTC. Amino acid sequence: CASSYRNYNEQFF.

The V and J genes are TRBV18 and TRBJ1-1; 9 nucleotides match TRBD1. Germline V gene data show CDR1 as KGHSH and CDR2 as LQKENI. V dropped 5 bases and J dropped 4; count of bases not matched to a gene: 8. This CDR3 has 15 residues. The CDR3 bases are TGTGCCAGCTCAAGGACAGGGGCGAGTGGCACTGAAGCTTTCTTT. Its protein product is CASSRTGASGTEAFF.

This clone was found once. V and J are TRBV5-4 and TRBJ1-1; no clear D gene. Per the germline V gene, CDR1 is SGHNT and CDR2 is YYREEE (reference sequence). CDR3 size: 15 residues. Trimming took 6 bases from V and 0 from J, leaving 15 bases between them. The CDR3 nucleotides are TGTGCCAGCACAACTCACAGTGTCATGAACACTGAAGCTTTCTTT. Encoded protein: CASTTHSVMNTEAFF.

This clone was seen a handful of times. V and J are TRBV7-2 and TRBJ1-2; 11 nucleotides match TRBD1. V lost 4 bases and J lost 4; bases outside the gene matches: 5. The length of the CDR3 is 15 residues. The germline CDR1 and CDR2 sequences are SGHTA and FQGNSA. The CDR3 coding sequence is TGTGCCAGCAGCTGGGACAGGGGGTATGGCTATGGCTACACCTTC. It yields the protein CASSWDRGYGYGYTF.

The chain has TRBV27 and TRBJ1-2; possibly TRBD1 for D (5 bases). Germline V gene sequence: CDR1 MNHEY, CDR2 SMNVEV (reference sequence). This CDR3 is 11 amino acids long. Trimming took off 11 bases at V and 3 bases at J, with 10 bases between the two ends. Here the CDR3 DNA reads TGTGCCTCGGGGGGGGACTATGGCTACACCTTC. It encodes CASGGDYGYTF.

This rearrangement joins TRBV30 to TRBJ1-1; possibly TRBD1 for D (6 bases). CDR3 length: 15 residues. Germline CDR1 and CDR2: GTSNPN and SVGIG (reference sequence). Trimming took off 0 bases at V and 4 bases at J, with 15 bases between the two ends. The CDR3 nucleotides are TGTGCCTGGAGTGTATACGGCCAGGGGAGCACTGAAGCTTTCTTT. It codes for CAWSVYGQGSTEAFF.

V usage is TRBV5-1 and J usage is TRBJ2-5, with 14 bases identical to TRBD2. V shed 4 bases and J 5 bases; nucleotides not matched to a gene: 7. The CDR3 covers 16 residues. CDR1 and CDR2 from the germline V gene are SGHRS and YFSETQ. The CDR3 loop is CASSAGLAGVGETQYF. CDR3 sequence (DNA): TGCGCCAGCAGCGCGGGACTAGCGGGAGTTGGGGAGACCCAGTACTTC.